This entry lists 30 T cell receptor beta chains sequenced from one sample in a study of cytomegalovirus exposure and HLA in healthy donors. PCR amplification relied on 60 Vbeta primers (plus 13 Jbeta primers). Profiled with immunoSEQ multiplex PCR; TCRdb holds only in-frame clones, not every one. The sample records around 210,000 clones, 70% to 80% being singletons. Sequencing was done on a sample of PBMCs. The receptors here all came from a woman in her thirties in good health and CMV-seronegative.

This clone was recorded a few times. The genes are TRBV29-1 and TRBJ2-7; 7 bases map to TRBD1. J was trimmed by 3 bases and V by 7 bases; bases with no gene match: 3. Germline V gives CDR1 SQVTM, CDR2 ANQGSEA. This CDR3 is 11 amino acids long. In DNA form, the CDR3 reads TGCAGCGCAAGGGACAGCTACGAGCAGTACTTC. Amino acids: CSARDSYEQYF.

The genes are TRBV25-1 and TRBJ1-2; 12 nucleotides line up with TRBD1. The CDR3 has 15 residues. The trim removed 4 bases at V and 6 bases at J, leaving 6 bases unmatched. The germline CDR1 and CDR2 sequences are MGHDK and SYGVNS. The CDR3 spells CASSALGQGANGYTF. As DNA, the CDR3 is TGTGCCAGCAGTGCCTTGGGACAGGGGGCAAATGGCTACACCTTC.

The CDR3 nucleotides read TGTGCCAGCAGGCACCTACAGGGTGGGTACGAGCAGTACTTC. Translating gives CASRHLQGGYEQYF. The rearrangement uses TRBV28 and TRBJ2-7, with D possibly being TRBD1 (6 bases). The CDR3 runs 14 residues. V lost 6 bases to trimming and J lost 4 bases, with 16 bases between them. Germline lookup yields CDR1 MDHEN and CDR2 SYDVKM.

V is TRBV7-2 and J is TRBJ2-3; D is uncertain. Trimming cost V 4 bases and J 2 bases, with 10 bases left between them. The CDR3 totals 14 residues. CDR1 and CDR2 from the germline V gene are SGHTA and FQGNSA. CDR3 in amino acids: CASSSSLLTDTQYF. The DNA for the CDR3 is TGTGCCAGCAGCTCCTCACTCCTCACAGATACGCAGTATTTT.

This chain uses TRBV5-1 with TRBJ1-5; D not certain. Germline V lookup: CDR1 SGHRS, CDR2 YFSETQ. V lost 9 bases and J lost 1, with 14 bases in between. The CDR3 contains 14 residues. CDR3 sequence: CATLAGLSNQPQHF. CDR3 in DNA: TGCGCCACCCTAGCGGGGTTGAGCAATCAGCCCCAGCATTTT.

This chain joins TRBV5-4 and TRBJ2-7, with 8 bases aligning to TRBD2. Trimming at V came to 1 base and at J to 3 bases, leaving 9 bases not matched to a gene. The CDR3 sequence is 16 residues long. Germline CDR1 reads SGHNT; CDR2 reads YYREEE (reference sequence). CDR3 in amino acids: CASSLWTAGGDYEQYF. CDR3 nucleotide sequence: TGTGCCAGCAGCTTGTGGACGGCGGGGGGCGACTACGAGCAGTACTTC.

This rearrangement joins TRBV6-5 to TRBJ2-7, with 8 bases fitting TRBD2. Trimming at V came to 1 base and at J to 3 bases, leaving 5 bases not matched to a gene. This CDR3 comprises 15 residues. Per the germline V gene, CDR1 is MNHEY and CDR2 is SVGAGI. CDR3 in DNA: TGTGCCAGCAGTTACTTGAGCGGGAGAGGCTACGAGCAGTACTTC. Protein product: CASSYLSGRGYEQYF.

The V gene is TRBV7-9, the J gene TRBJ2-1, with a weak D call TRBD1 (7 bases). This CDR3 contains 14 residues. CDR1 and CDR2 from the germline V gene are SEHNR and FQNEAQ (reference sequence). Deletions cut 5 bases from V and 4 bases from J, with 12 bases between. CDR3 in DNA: TGTGCCAGCAGCCCTCCAGGGGGGTACAATGAGCAGTTCTTC. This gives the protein CASSPPGGYNEQFF.

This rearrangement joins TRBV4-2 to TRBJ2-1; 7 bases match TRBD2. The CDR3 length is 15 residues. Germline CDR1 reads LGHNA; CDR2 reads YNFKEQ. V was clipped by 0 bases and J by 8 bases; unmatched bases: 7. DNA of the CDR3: TGTGCCAGCAGCCAAGAGTCTATAGCGGGCGATGAGCAGTTCTTC. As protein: CASSQESIAGDEQFF.

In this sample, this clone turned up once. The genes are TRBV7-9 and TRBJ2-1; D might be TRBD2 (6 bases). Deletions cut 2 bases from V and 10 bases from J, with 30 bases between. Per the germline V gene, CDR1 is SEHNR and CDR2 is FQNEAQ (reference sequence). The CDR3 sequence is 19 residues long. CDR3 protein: CASSLRGGKIRGTPEEQFF. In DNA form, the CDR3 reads TGTGCCAGCAGCTTACGGGGCGGGAAGATTCGCGGGACCCCTGAGGAGCAGTTCTTC.

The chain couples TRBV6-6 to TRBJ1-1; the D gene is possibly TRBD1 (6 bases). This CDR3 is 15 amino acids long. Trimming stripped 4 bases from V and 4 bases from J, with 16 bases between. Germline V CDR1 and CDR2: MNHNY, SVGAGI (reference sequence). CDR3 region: CASSFPPGTRTEAFF. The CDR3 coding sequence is TGTGCCAGCAGTTTCCCTCCCGGGACACGCACTGAAGCTTTCTTT.

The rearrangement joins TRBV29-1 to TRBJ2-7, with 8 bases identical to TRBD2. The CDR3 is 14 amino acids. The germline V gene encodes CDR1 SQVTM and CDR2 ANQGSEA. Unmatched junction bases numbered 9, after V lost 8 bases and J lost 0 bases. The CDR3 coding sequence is TGCAGCCTACGGGGGGGTACCCTCTCCTACGAGCAGTACTTC. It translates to CSLRGGTLSYEQYF.

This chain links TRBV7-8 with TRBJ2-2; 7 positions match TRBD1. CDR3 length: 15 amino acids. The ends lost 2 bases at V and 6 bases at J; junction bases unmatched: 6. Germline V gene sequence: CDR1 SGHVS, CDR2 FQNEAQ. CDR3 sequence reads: CASSLRRGTAGELFF. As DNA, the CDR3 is TGTGCCAGCAGCTTAAGAAGGGGGACAGCCGGGGAGCTGTTTTTT.

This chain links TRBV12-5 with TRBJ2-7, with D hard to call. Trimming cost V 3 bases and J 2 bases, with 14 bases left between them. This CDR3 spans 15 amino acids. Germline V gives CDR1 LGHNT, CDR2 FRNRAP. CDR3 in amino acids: CASGFKLRITYEQYF. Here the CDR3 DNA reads TGTGCTAGTGGTTTCAAGCTCAGGATCACCTACGAGCAGTACTTC.

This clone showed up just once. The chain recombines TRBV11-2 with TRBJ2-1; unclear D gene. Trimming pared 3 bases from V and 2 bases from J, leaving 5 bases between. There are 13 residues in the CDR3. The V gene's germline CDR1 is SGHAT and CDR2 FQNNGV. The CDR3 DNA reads TGTGCCAGCAGCTTTTCTCCCTACAATGAGCAGTTCTTC. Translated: CASSFSPYNEQFF.

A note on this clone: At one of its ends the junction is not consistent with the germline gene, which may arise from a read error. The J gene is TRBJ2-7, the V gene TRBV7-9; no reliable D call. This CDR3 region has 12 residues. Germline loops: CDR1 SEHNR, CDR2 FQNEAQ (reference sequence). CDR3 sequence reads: CSSSLVAYEQYF. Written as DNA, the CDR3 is TGTTCCAGCAGCCTAGTCGCGTACGAGCAGTACTTC.

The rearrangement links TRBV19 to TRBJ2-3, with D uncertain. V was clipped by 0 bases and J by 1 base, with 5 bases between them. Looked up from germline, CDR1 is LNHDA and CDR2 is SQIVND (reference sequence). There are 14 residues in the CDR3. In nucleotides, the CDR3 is TGTGCCAGTAGTATAGACAGGCGCACAGATACGCAGTATTTT. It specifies CASSIDRRTDTQYF.

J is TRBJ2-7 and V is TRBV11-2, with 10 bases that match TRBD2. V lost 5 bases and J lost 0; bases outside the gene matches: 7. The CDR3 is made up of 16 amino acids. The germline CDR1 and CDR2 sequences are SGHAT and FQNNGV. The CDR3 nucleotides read TGTGCCAGCAGCGTCCTAGCGGGGGCCCCCTCCTACGAGCAGTACTTC. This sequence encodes CASSVLAGAPSYEQYF.

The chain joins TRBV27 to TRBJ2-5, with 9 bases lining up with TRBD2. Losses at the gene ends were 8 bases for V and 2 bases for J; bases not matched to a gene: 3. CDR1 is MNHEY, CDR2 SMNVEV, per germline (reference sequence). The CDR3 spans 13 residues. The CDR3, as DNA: TGTGCCAGCTGGCTAGCGGGGCAAGAGACCCAGTACTTC. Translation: CASWLAGQETQYF.

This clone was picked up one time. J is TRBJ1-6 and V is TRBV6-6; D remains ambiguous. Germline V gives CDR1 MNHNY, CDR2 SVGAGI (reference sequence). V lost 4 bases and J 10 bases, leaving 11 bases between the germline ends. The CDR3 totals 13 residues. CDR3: CASSSGLGSPLHF. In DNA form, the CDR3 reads TGTGCCAGCAGTTCCGGACTCGGATCACCCCTCCACTTT.

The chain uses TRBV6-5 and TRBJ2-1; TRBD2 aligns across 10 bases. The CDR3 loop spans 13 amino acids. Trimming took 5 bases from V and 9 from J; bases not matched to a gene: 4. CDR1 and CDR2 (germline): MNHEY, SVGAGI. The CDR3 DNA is TGTGCCAGCAGTAACATAGCGGGGGGTGAGCAGTTCTTC. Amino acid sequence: CASSNIAGGEQFF.

CDR3 sequence: CASSPGDPRPGEQYF. The CDR3, as DNA: TGTGCCAGCAGTCCGGGGGACCCCCGGCCGGGGGAGCAGTACTTC. V gene TRBV27 combines with J gene TRBJ2-5; D is perhaps TRBD2 (6 bases). The CDR3 loop spans 15 amino acids. Deletions cut 5 bases from V and 11 bases from J, with 24 bases between. Germline V gene lookup returns CDR1 MNHEY and CDR2 SMNVEV (reference sequence).

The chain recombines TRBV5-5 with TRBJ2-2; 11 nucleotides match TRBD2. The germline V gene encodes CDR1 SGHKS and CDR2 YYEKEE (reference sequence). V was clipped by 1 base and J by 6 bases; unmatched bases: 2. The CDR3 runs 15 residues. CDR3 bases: TGTGCCAGCAGCTTGATAGCGGGAGGGCCCGGGGAGCTGTTTTTT. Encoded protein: CASSLIAGGPGELFF.

CDR3 bases: TGTGCCAGCAGCGTAGGCCCAGGGCGAAAGGAATTTGAAAAACTGTTTTTT. It yields the protein CASSVGPGRKEFEKLFF. The chain joins TRBV9 to TRBJ1-4; TRBD1 might be the D (5 bases). V lost 0 bases, J lost 7 bases, and 19 bases lay in between. CDR3 length: 17 amino acids. CDR1 is SGDLS, CDR2 YYNGEE, per germline.

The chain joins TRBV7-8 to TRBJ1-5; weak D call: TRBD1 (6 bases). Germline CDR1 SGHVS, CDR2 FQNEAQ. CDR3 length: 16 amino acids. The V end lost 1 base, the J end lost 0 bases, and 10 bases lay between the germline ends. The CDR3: CASSLGQGGSNQPQHF. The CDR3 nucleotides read TGTGCCAGCAGCTTAGGTCAAGGGGGTAGCAATCAGCCCCAGCATTTT.

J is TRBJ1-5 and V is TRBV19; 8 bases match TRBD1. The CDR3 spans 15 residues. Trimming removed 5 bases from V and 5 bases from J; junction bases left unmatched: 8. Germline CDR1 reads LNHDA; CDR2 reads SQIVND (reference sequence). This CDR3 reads CASSGRQGTHQPQHF. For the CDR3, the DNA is TGTGCCAGTAGTGGCCGACAGGGGACCCATCAGCCCCAGCATTTT.

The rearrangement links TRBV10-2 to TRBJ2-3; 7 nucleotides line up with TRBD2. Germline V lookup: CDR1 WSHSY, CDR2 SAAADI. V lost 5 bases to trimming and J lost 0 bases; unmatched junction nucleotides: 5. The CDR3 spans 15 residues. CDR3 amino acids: CASSKTSLSTDTQYF. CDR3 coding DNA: TGCGCCAGCAGTAAGACTAGCCTTAGCACAGATACGCAGTATTTT.

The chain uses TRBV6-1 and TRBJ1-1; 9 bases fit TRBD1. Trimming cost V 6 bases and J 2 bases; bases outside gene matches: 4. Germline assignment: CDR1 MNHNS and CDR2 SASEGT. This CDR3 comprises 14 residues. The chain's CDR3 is CASSQQGANTEAFF. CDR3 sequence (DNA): TGTGCCAGCAGCCAACAGGGGGCAAACACTGAAGCTTTCTTT.

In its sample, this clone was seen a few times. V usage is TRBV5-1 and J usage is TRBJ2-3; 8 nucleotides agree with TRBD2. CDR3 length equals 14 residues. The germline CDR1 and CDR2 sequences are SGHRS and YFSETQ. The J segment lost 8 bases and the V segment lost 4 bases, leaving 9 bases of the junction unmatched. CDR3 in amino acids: CASSQISGGATQYF. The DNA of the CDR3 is TGCGCCAGCAGCCAAATATCGGGGGGGGCTACGCAGTATTTT. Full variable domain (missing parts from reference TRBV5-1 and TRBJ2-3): KAGVTQTPRYLIKTRGQQVTLSCSPISGHRSVSWYQQTPGQGLQFLFEYFSETQRNKGNFPGRFSGRQFSNSRSEMNVSTLELGDSALYLCASSQISGGATQYFGPGTRLTVL.

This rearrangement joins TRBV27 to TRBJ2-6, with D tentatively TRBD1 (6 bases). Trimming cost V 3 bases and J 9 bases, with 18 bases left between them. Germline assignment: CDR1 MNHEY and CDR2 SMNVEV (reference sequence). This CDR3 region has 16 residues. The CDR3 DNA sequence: TGTGCCAGCAGTTTTTTAGGGGGAGTTTCGGTCAACGTCCTGACTTTC. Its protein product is CASSFLGGVSVNVLTF.